This entry lists 9 T cell receptor beta chains sequenced from one sample in a study of blood T cell repertoires in COVID-19 (TCRdb year 2020). Library prep was done by the immunoSEQ multiplex PCR assay. In TCRdb, the immuneACCESS table is reduced to in-frame sequences with V and J assigned. These tables do not hold every clone; where another copy was compared, an unresolved V gene accounts for under half, and the others remain unexplained. The sample profile shows 25,000 to 35,000 clones; 75% to 90% of them were found once. The ten largest clones take up 15% to 20% of the sample. The sequenced material came from peripheral blood. These receptors originate from a man in his 70s with active COVID-19.

The gene calls are TRBV9 and TRBJ2-2; no reliable D call. The CDR3 totals 15 residues. Germline V gene data show CDR1 as SGDLS and CDR2 as YYNGEE. V lost 3 bases and J 1 base, leaving 10 bases between the germline ends. The CDR3 loop is CASSEMYMNTGELFF. DNA of the CDR3: TGTGCCAGCAGCGAAATGTACATGAACACCGGGGAGCTGTTTTTT. Looking up the rest from reference TRBV9 and TRBJ2-2 gives the full variable domain: DSGVTQTPKHLITATGQRVTLRCSPRSGDLSVYWYQQSLDQGLQFLIQYYNGEERAKGNILERFSAQQFPDLHSELNLSSLELGDSALYFCASSEMYMNTGELFFGEGSRLTVL.

The genes are TRBV25-1 and TRBJ1-1, with a weak D call TRBD1 (6 bases). Germline CDR1 reads MGHDK; CDR2 reads SYGVNS. This CDR3 has 13 amino acids. Trimming took off 3 bases at V and 8 bases at J, with 13 bases between the two ends. CDR3 nucleotides: TGTGCCAGCAGTGACTCAGGGGCGACGGAAGCTTTCTTT. Translated, it gives CASSDSGATEAFF.

The chain couples TRBV5-1 to TRBJ1-2; 9 positions agree with TRBD1. CDR1 is SGHRS and CDR2 is YFSETQ in the germline V gene. The ends lost 8 bases at V and 6 bases at J; junction bases unmatched: 17. The length of the CDR3 is 16 residues. The CDR3 sequence is CASRFWGTGNKNGYTF. The DNA for the CDR3 is TGCGCCAGTAGGTTCTGGGGGACAGGGAATAAGAATGGCTACACCTTC. Supplemented by reference TRBV5-1 and TRBJ1-2, the full variable domain reads KAGVTQTPRYLIKTRGQQVTLSCSPISGHRSVSWYQQTPGQGLQFLFEYFSETQRNKGNFPGRFSGRQFSNSRSEMNVSTLELGDSALYLCASRFWGTGNKNGYTFGSGTRLTVV.

The rearrangement uses TRBV28 and TRBJ2-3; D possibly corresponds to TRBD1 (5 bases). Germline V gene lookup returns CDR1 MDHEN and CDR2 SYDVKM. Deletions cut 7 bases from V and 2 bases from J, with 19 bases between. The CDR3 is made up of 16 amino acids. The CDR3 DNA reads as TGTGCCAGCACCCCGGCCCCCACAGGAATCACAGATACGCAGTATTTT. As protein: CASTPAPTGITDTQYF.

The chain combines TRBV6-5 with TRBJ2-2; D may be TRBD1 (6 bases). V was cut by 5 bases and J by 7 bases, with 17 bases left in between. Germline V gives CDR1 MNHEY, CDR2 SVGAGI. CDR3 length equals 15 residues. This chain's CDR3 is CASSRDWGRGGELFF. The CDR3 region has the DNA TGTGCCAGCAGTAGAGACTGGGGGCGAGGCGGGGAGCTGTTTTTT.

V and J are TRBV3-1 (or the pseudogene TRBV3-2) and TRBJ1-2; D is possibly TRBD1 (6 bases). V lost 0 bases and J 4 bases, leaving 12 bases between the germline ends. Per the germline V gene, CDR1 is LGHDT and CDR2 is YNNKEL (reference sequence). This CDR3 has 15 amino acids. CDR3 sequence reads: CASSQDHRAGYGYTF. DNA of the CDR3: TGTGCCAGCAGCCAAGATCACAGGGCCGGCTATGGCTACACCTTC.

V gene TRBV7-9 combines with J gene TRBJ1-1, with 8 bases identical to TRBD1. The CDR3 sequence is 13 residues long. With V trimmed by 3 bases and J by 4 bases, 1 base remained unmatched. Germline values: CDR1 SEHNR, CDR2 FQNEAQ (reference sequence). CDR3 region: CASSFDRGTEAFF. CDR3 coding DNA: TGTGCCAGCAGCTTTGACAGGGGCACTGAAGCTTTCTTT.

Many counts were recorded for this clone. The rearrangement uses TRBV19 and TRBJ2-1; 8 nucleotides match TRBD1. Germline CDR1 is LNHDA and CDR2 is SQIVND (reference sequence). The CDR3 contains 15 residues. V shed 4 bases and J 5 bases; nucleotides not matched to a gene: 7. This chain's CDR3 is CASSRRGQGNNEQFF. The CDR3 DNA reads TGTGCCAGTAGTAGACGCGGACAGGGTAACAATGAGCAGTTCTTC.

This chain links TRBV10-3 with TRBJ2-2; a possible D gene is TRBD2 (5 bases). Germline V gene data show CDR1 as ENHRY and CDR2 as SYGVKD. The CDR3 runs 15 residues. Trimming removed 3 bases at V and 1 base at J, with 9 bases between. CDR3 protein: CAISDLAGNTGELFF. In nucleotides, the CDR3 is TGTGCCATCAGTGACTTGGCGGGGAACACCGGGGAGCTGTTTTTT.